One and the same sample provided the 16 T cell receptor beta chains below, sequenced in a study of CXCR3-negative and CXCR3-positive naive CD8 T cells. 5' RACE with UMI labels generated the TRB cDNA libraries. TCRdb re-called the 5' RACE reads; every CDR3 protein appears as one record, without DNA. The record lists tens of thousands of distinct CDR3 sequences, of which the ten most abundant hold approximately 4.5%. The source material was naive CXCR3- CD8+ T cells from blood. The subset here: CD45RO-CCR7+CD27+CD95- naive CD8+ T cells lacking CXCR3 (TNR3-). These receptors were obtained from a human donor in good health. Some clones in this sample may be carry-over from other donors' samples.

This chain connects TRBV7-2 to TRBJ1-1. In germline, CDR1 is SGHTA, CDR2 FQGNSA. The length of the CDR3 is 12 residues. This CDR3 reads CAIIPHGTEAFF.

V is TRBV20-1 and J is TRBJ2-5; TCRdb indicates TRBD2, and absent DNA this call remains unverified. The germline gives CDR1 DFQATT, CDR2 SNEGSKA (reference sequence). This CDR3 is built from 13 residues. CDR3: CSARSTRGETQYF.

The rearrangement links TRBV7-6 to TRBJ2-1; TCRdb picks TRBD1, but there is no DNA to check that call. CDR1 is SGHVS and CDR2 is FNYEAQ in the germline V gene. CDR3 length: 16 residues. This chain's CDR3 is CASSFDRDRGGGEQFF.

V gene TRBV10-1 combines with J gene TRBJ2-2; TCRdb calls TRBD1, which cannot be checked without DNA. The CDR3 is 16 amino acids. Looked up from germline, CDR1 is WNHNN and CDR2 is SYGVQD (reference sequence). The CDR3 region is CASPTEDSWSTGELFF.

The chain joins TRBV5-1 to TRBJ1-1; TCRdb's assignment of TRBD1 cannot be checked, as there is no DNA. CDR3 length equals 14 residues. Germline V lookup: CDR1 SGHRS, CDR2 YFSETQ. Here the CDR3 reads CASKDGGMNTEAFF. The whole variable domain, remainder taken from reference TRBV5-1 and TRBJ1-1, is KAGVTQTPRYLIKTRGQQVTLSCSPISGHRSVSWYQQTPGQGLQFLFEYFSETQRNKGNFPGRFSGRQFSNSRSEMNVSTLELGDSALYLCASKDGGMNTEAFFGQGTRLTVV.

The genes are TRBV20-1 and TRBJ2-1; absent DNA, TCRdb's TRBD1 call cannot be checked. The germline V gene has CDR1 DFQATT and CDR2 SNEGSKA (reference sequence). This CDR3 is 15 amino acids long. CDR3 loop: CSARSEPGSYNEQFF.

The chain combines TRBV20-1 with TRBJ1-5; TCRdb proposes TRBD1, but this gene call is untestable without DNA. The CDR3 runs to 15 residues. From germline, CDR1 is DFQATT and CDR2 SNEGSKA (reference sequence). The CDR3 reads CSASLGRDSNQPQHF.

Considering frequency, this clonotype is medium-sized. The J gene is TRBJ2-2, the V gene TRBV6-2 or TRBV6-3; TCRdb outputs TRBD1, but without DNA this stays unchecked. The CDR3 totals 13 residues. Germline V lookup: CDR1 MNHEY, CDR2 SVGEGT. CDR3 loop: CASRATETGELFF.

The chain is built from TRBV6-5 and TRBJ2-3; TCRdb gives TRBD1 as the D gene, but with no DNA this cannot be confirmed. The CDR3 loop spans 12 amino acids. Germline values: CDR1 MNHEY, CDR2 SVGAGI. The CDR3 sequence is CASSPSQGAQYF.

The chain links TRBV4-3 to TRBJ2-7; TCRdb gives TRBD2 as the D gene, but with no DNA this cannot be confirmed. Looked up from germline, CDR1 is LGHNA and CDR2 is YSLEER. This CDR3 comprises 14 residues. CDR3 sequence: CASSQGTRSREQYF.

The V and J genes are TRBV7-9 and TRBJ2-2. This CDR3 is built from 14 residues. Germline CDR1 reads SEHNR; CDR2 reads FQNEAQ (reference sequence). The CDR3 reads CASSFAGNTGELFF.

The chain carries TRBV12-3 or TRBV12-4 and TRBJ1-5; TCRdb picks TRBD1, but there is no DNA to check that call. The CDR3 runs to 14 residues. CDR3 protein: CASSSDSRNQPQHF.

The chain uses TRBV18 and TRBJ1-2; TCRdb's assignment of TRBD1 cannot be checked, as there is no DNA. The germline gives CDR1 KGHSH, CDR2 LQKENI. The CDR3 spans 15 residues. This CDR3 reads CASSPPLAGNYGYTF.

The chain couples TRBV12-3 or TRBV12-4 to TRBJ2-2. The length of the CDR3 is 12 residues. The CDR3 sequence: CASSFWGGELFF.

The chain has TRBV4-1 and TRBJ2-5. The V gene's germline CDR1 is MGHRA and CDR2 YSYEKL. The CDR3 sequence is 14 residues long. CDR3 protein: CASSQDSVGETQYF.

The V and J genes are TRBV7-2 and TRBJ2-7. Germline V gene data show CDR1 as SGHTA and CDR2 as FQGNSA. The CDR3 is 13 amino acids. This CDR3 is CASSLEVAYEQYF.